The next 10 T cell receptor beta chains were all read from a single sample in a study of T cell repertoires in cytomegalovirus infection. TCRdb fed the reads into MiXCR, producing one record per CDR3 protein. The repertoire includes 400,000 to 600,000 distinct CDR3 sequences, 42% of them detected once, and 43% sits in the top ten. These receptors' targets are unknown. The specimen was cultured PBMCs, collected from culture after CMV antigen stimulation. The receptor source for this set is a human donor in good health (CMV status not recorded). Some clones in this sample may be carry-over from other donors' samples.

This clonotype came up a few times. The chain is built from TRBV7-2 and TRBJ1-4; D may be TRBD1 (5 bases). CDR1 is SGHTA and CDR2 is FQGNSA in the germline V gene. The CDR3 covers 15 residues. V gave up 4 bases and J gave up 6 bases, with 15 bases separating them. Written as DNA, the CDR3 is TGTGCCAGCAGCTATTTCTATAGGGGCGATGAAAAACTGTTTTTT. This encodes CASSYFYRGDEKLFF.

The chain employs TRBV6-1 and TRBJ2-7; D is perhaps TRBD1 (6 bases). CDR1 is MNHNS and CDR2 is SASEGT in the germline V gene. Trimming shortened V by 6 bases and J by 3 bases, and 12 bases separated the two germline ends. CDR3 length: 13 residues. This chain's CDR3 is CASRSDSLYEQYF. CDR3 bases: TGTGCCAGCAGATCGGACAGCCTCTACGAGCAGTACTTC.

The CDR3 sequence: CASSLGLTRVGYF. The CDR3 region has the DNA TGTGCCAGCAGCTTGGGTCTCACCAGGGTGGGGTACTTC. The V and J genes are TRBV5-6 and TRBJ2-4, with TRBD1 as a possible D gene (5 bases). Trimming removed 0 bases from V and 15 bases from J, with 16 bases in between. The CDR3 is 13 amino acids. The germline V gene encodes CDR1 SGHDT and CDR2 YYEEEE.

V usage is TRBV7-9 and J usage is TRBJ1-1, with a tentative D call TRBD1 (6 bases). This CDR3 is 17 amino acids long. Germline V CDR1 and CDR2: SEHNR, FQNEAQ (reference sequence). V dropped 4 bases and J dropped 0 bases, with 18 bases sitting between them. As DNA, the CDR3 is TGTGCCAGCAGCTCGAGGGGGAGGGTGTCTATGAACACTGAAGCTTTCTTT. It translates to CASSSRGRVSMNTEAFF.

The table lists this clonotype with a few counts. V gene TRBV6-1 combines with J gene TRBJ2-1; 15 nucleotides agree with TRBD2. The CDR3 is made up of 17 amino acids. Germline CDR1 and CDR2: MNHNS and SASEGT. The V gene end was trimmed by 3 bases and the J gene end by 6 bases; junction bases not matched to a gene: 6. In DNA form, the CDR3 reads TGTGCCAGCAGTGACCTAAGGACTAGCGGGAGGGCCAATGAGCAGTTCTTC. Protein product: CASSDLRTSGRANEQFF.

CDR3 nucleotide sequence: TGCGCCAGCAGCCCTCGGGGGACGGCGGTGCGGGGCTACACCTTC. It is translated as CASSPRGTAVRGYTF. The chain carries TRBV5-1 and TRBJ1-2; D is perhaps TRBD1 (5 bases). CDR3 length: 15 amino acids. Germline V gives CDR1 SGHRS, CDR2 YFSETQ. Trimming pared 4 bases from V and 8 bases from J, leaving 21 bases between.

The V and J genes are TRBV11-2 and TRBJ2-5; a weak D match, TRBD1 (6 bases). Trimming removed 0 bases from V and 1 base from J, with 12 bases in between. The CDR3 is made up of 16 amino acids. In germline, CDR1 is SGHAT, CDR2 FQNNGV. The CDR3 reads CASSLEAHRAQETQYF. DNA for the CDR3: TGTGCCAGCAGCTTAGAGGCACACAGGGCCCAAGAGACCCAGTACTTC.

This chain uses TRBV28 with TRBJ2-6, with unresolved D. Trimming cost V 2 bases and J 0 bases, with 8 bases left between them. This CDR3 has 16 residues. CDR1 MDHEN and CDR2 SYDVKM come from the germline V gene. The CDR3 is CASSLVSSSGANVLTF. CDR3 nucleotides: TGTGCCAGCAGTTTAGTTTCGAGCTCTGGGGCCAACGTCCTGACTTTC.

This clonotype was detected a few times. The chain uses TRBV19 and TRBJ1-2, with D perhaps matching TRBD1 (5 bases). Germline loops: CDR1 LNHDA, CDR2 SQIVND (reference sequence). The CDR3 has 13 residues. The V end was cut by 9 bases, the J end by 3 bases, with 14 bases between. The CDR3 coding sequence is TGTGCCAGCTACCGGGACCGAGACTATGGCTACACCTTC. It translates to CASYRDRDYGYTF.

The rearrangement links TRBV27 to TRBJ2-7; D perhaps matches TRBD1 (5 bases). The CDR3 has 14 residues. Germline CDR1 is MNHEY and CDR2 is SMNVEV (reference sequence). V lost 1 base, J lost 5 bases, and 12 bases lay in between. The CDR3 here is CASSLLPIGDEQYF. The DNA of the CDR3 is TGTGCCAGCAGTTTATTGCCCATAGGGGACGAGCAGTACTTC.